The 31 T cell receptor beta chains below come from one sample, sequenced in a study of shared clonotypes between healthy human individuals. The data were produced by immunoSEQ multiplex PCR, yet TCRdb's version contains in-frame clones alone and is incomplete. The sample contains about 2 million clones, around 96% of which appear only once. The naive CD8 fraction comprised CD45RO-negative cells positively selected for CCR7 and excluded terminally differentiated effector memory CD45RA+ cells. The sample was naive CD8+ T cells sorted from blood. The origin of the receptors is a man younger than 30 in good health.

A remark on this clone: Other nucleotide sequences in the sample specify the same CDR3. The chain carries TRBV27 and TRBJ2-7; 13 nucleotides agree with TRBD2. This CDR3 comprises 14 residues. Trimming removed 2 bases from V and 7 bases from J; junction bases left unmatched: 2. Germline CDR1 MNHEY, CDR2 SMNVEV (reference sequence). CDR3 residues: CASSLGLAGAEQYF. DNA for the CDR3: TGTGCCAGCAGTTTAGGACTAGCGGGGGCTGAGCAGTACTTC.

This clone was detected once. V is TRBV10-2 and J is TRBJ2-7; 12 nucleotides agree with TRBD1. V shed 6 bases, J shed 7 bases, and the junction held 16 bases outside the gene matches. The germline V gene has CDR1 WSHSY and CDR2 SAAADI. The CDR3 is 17 residues long. CDR3 coding DNA: TGCGCCAGCAGAGCGGGACAGGGGGCCCCCAAGTTCTGGGAGCAGTACTTC. Its translation: CASRAGQGAPKFWEQYF.

The V and J genes are TRBV7-2 and TRBJ2-7; D gene uncertain. The CDR3 runs to 14 residues. V lost 4 bases and J lost 6, with 16 bases in between. Germline-derived CDR1 and CDR2 are SGHTA and FQGNSA. CDR3 sequence reads: CASSSSGLVGEQYF. DNA for the CDR3: TGTGCCAGCAGCTCATCAGGCCTAGTCGGCGAGCAGTACTTC.

The chain joins TRBV19 to TRBJ1-6; D is unclear. Germline-derived CDR1 and CDR2 are LNHDA and SQIVND (reference sequence). V shed 6 bases and J shed 0 bases, with 9 bases lying between them. The CDR3 runs to 15 residues. CDR3 in DNA: TGTGCCAGTAGAGACCCGAGCTCCTATAATTCACCCCTCCACTTT. Its protein product is CASRDPSSYNSPLHF.

In nucleotides, the CDR3 is TGTGCCACATTGGATTGGCAGGGCGAAGCTTTCTTT. Protein: CATLDWQGEAFF. The rearrangement uses TRBV19 and TRBJ1-1; D possibly corresponds to TRBD1 (5 bases). The CDR3 runs 12 residues. Trimming took off 10 bases at V and 8 bases at J, with 17 bases between the two ends. Germline V gene sequence: CDR1 LNHDA, CDR2 SQIVND (reference sequence).

The chain employs TRBV19 and TRBJ1-4; tentatively, D is TRBD1 (5 bases). V was trimmed by 5 bases and J by 5 bases, leaving 12 bases between them. Germline V gene sequence: CDR1 LNHDA, CDR2 SQIVND (reference sequence). This CDR3 has 14 residues. The CDR3 DNA reads as TGTGCCAGTAGTGCCCGACAGCTCAATGAAAAACTGTTTTTT. Encoded protein: CASSARQLNEKLFF.

Comment on this clone: This sample also contains other DNA sequences that code for the same CDR3. The chain employs TRBV6-6 and TRBJ2-1; D may correspond to TRBD1 or TRBD2 (5 bases each). Per the germline V gene, CDR1 is MNHNY and CDR2 is SVGAGI (reference sequence). Trimming shortened V by 0 bases and J by 3 bases, and 9 bases separated the two germline ends. The CDR3 contains 15 residues. Here the CDR3 reads CASSYSGTSYNEQFF. For the CDR3, the DNA is TGTGCCAGCAGTTACTCTGGGACCAGCTACAATGAGCAGTTCTTC.

The V call is TRBV27, the J call TRBJ2-5; 7 bases line up with TRBD2. The V gene's germline CDR1 is MNHEY and CDR2 SMNVEV (reference sequence). V lost 2 bases, J lost 5 bases, and 5 bases stayed unmatched. The CDR3 has 14 residues. CDR3 nucleotide sequence: TGTGCCAGCAGTTTAGGGGGAGGGGTTGAGACCCAGTACTTC. Its translation is CASSLGGGVETQYF.

The rearrangement joins TRBV27 to TRBJ1-4; D remains ambiguous. Germline V CDR1 and CDR2: MNHEY, SMNVEV (reference sequence). CDR3 length: 15 residues. Trimming removed 2 bases at V and 3 bases at J, with 10 bases between. The CDR3 DNA reads TGTGCCAGCAGTTTAAGCGGCTCTCCTAATGAAAAACTGTTTTTT. Amino acid sequence: CASSLSGSPNEKLFF.

As regards this clone: The sample contains more than one DNA sequence encoding this CDR3. V usage is TRBV9 and J usage is TRBJ2-7; unclear D gene. Per germline, CDR1 SGDLS and CDR2 YYNGEE. The CDR3 sequence is 13 residues long. Trimming stripped 0 bases from V and 4 bases from J, with 8 bases between. The CDR3 region has the DNA TGTGCCAGCAGCGTAGACGGCGGATACGAGCAGTACTTC. Encoded protein: CASSVDGGYEQYF.

This rearrangement joins TRBV4-3 to TRBJ2-3; a weak D match, TRBD1 (5 bases). This CDR3 region has 14 residues. Per the germline V gene, CDR1 is LGHNA and CDR2 is YSLEER. Trimming removed 3 bases at V and 2 bases at J, with 9 bases between. CDR3 coding DNA: TGCGCCAGCAGCCAGGGGCGAGTCACAGATACGCAGTATTTT. Its protein is CASSQGRVTDTQYF.

V gene TRBV25-1 combines with J gene TRBJ2-7; maybe TRBD1 (6 bases). CDR3 length: 14 amino acids. Germline CDR1 and CDR2: MGHDK and SYGVNS. V lost 5 bases and J 0 bases, leaving 11 bases between the germline ends. As DNA, the CDR3 is TGTGCCAGCAGTTTTGACAGGAGCTCCTACGAGCAGTACTTC. Protein product: CASSFDRSSYEQYF.

The genes are TRBV28 and TRBJ2-5, with no clear D. The CDR3 has 14 amino acids. Germline-derived CDR1 and CDR2 are MDHEN and SYDVKM. Trimming cost V 1 base and J 5 bases, with 11 bases left between them. The CDR3 DNA reads TGTGCCAGCAGTTTATATCCAACTGGGGAGACCCAGTACTTC. This sequence encodes CASSLYPTGETQYF.

The gene calls are TRBV10-3 and TRBJ2-7; D tentatively reads TRBD1 or TRBD2 (5 bases each). The V end was cut by 5 bases, the J end by 2 bases, with 16 bases between. CDR3 size: 15 residues. CDR1 is ENHRY, CDR2 SYGVKD, per germline. The CDR3 region is CAISLTRDGTYEQYF. DNA of the CDR3: TGTGCCATCAGTTTAACCCGGGACGGAACCTACGAGCAGTACTTC.

This chain connects TRBV7-9 to TRBJ2-7; TRBD1 matches 11 bases. Germline V gene lookup returns CDR1 SEHNR and CDR2 FQNEAQ (reference sequence). Losses at the gene ends were 1 base for V and 2 bases for J; bases not matched to a gene: 4. The CDR3 covers 16 residues. CDR3 in DNA: TGTGCCAGCAGCTTAGTGGGGACAGGGGGTCCCTACGAGCAGTACTTC. Translation: CASSLVGTGGPYEQYF. The full variable domain, its missing parts supplied by reference TRBV7-9 and TRBJ2-7, is DTGVSQNPRHKITKRGQNVTFRCDPISEHNRLYWYRQTLGQGPEFLTYFQNEAQLEKSRLLSDRFSAERPKGSFSTLEIQRTEQGDSAMYLCASSLVGTGGPYEQYFGPGTRLTVT.

Concerning this clone: In the same sample, other DNA sequences code for this CDR3. The V and J genes are TRBV13 and TRBJ1-1; D unresolved. Trimming took 0 bases from V and 3 from J, leaving 5 bases between them. Germline values: CDR1 PRHDT, CDR2 FYEKMQ (reference sequence). The CDR3 has 13 amino acids. The chain's CDR3 is CASSLGADTEAFF. The CDR3 DNA follows: TGTGCCAGCAGCTTAGGGGCCGACACTGAAGCTTTCTTT.

This clone is a singleton in its sample. The V call is TRBV9, the J call TRBJ2-5; tentative D call: TRBD2 (5 bases). With 0 bases removed from V and 5 bases from J, the gap between germline ends came to 14 bases. The CDR3 runs to 15 residues. CDR1 is SGDLS, CDR2 YYNGEE, per germline. CDR3 amino acids: CASSVEYGSRETQYF. CDR3 nucleotides: TGTGCCAGCAGCGTAGAATATGGGAGTAGGGAGACCCAGTACTTC.

The chain has TRBV5-6 and TRBJ2-7; D may match TRBD1 or TRBD2 (5 bases each). The CDR3 spans 14 residues. CDR1 SGHDT and CDR2 YYEEEE come from the germline V gene. Between the trimmed V and J ends, which lost 2 bases and 2 bases, there was a span of 11 bases. CDR3 in amino acids: CASSFGAQPYEQYF. CDR3 bases: TGTGCCAGCAGCTTCGGGGCTCAGCCCTACGAGCAGTACTTC.

V is TRBV9 and J is TRBJ2-1; 10 nucleotides align to TRBD1. The V gene end was trimmed by 2 bases and the J gene end by 4 bases; junction bases not matched to a gene: 6. Germline V gene sequence: CDR1 SGDLS, CDR2 YYNGEE. There are 16 residues in the CDR3. The CDR3 DNA sequence: TGTGCCAGCAGCGTTAGGCGGACAGGGGGTTACAATGAGCAGTTCTTC. It translates to CASSVRRTGGYNEQFF.

The chain uses TRBV9 and TRBJ1-4; D might be TRBD1 (6 bases). The CDR3 extends over 15 amino acids. Trimming removed 6 bases at V and 6 bases at J, with 18 bases between. Germline-derived CDR1 and CDR2 are SGDLS and YYNGEE. The CDR3 is CASNPEGGLYEKLFF. CDR3 nucleotides: TGTGCCAGCAACCCCGAAGGGGGGCTATATGAAAAACTGTTTTTT.

The CDR3 is CASSQLTSYNEQFF. Here the CDR3 DNA reads TGTGCCAGCTCACAACTCACCTCCTACAATGAGCAGTTCTTC. The V call is TRBV18, the J call TRBJ2-1, with D unresolved. The germline V and J ends were trimmed by 4 bases and 0 bases, with 7 bases remaining between them. From germline, CDR1 is KGHSH and CDR2 LQKENI. The CDR3 loop spans 14 amino acids.

This rearrangement joins TRBV30 to TRBJ1-1, with D unresolved. Germline V gives CDR1 GTSNPN, CDR2 SVGIG (reference sequence). The CDR3 totals 14 residues. Trimming took 0 bases from V and 0 from J, leaving 8 bases between them. For the CDR3, the DNA is TGTGCCTGGAGTGTTCAGGCGATGAACACTGAAGCTTTCTTT. Translating it yields CAWSVQAMNTEAFF. Variable domain in full (rest from reference TRBV30 and TRBJ1-1): SQTIHQWPATLVQPVGSPLSLECTVEGTSNPNLYWYRQAAGRGLQLLFYSVGIGQISSEVPQNLSASRPQDRQFILSSKKLLLSDSGFYLCAWSVQAMNTEAFFGQGTRLTVV.

On this clone: At one end the junction does not follow the germline gene, possibly because of a read error. The genes are TRBV7-7 and TRBJ1-1; D gene uncertain. There are 13 residues in the CDR3. Germline values: CDR1 SSHAT, CDR2 FNYEAQ (reference sequence). The CDR3 DNA is TGTGCTAGCAGCTTAGCGTTCGGTTATGAAGCTTTCTTT. This translates into CASSLAFGYEAFF.

The gene calls are TRBV27 and TRBJ2-7; the D call may be TRBD1 or TRBD2 (5 bases each). Per the germline V gene, CDR1 is MNHEY and CDR2 is SMNVEV (reference sequence). The CDR3 runs 17 residues. The V and J ends lost 2 bases and 6 bases respectively, with 23 bases between them. CDR3 nucleotide sequence: TGTGCCAGCAGTTTACAAATGTGGGACGGGAAGGGGTTCGAGCAGTACTTC. Protein: CASSLQMWDGKGFEQYF.

The chain couples TRBV29-1 to TRBJ2-5; TRBD2 aligns across 14 bases. CDR3 size: 16 residues. V lost 2 bases, J lost 5 bases, and 7 bases stayed unmatched. Germline V lookup: CDR1 SQVTM, CDR2 ANQGSEA. The CDR3 sequence: CSVELTSGGAWETQYF. CDR3 nucleotides: TGCAGCGTTGAACTGACTAGCGGGGGGGCGTGGGAGACCCAGTACTTC. Supplemented by reference TRBV29-1 and TRBJ2-5, the full variable domain reads SAVISQKPSRDICQRGTSLTIQCQVDSQVTMMFWYRQQPGQSLTLIATANQGSEATYESGFVIDKFPISRPNLTFSTLTVSNMSPEDSSIYLCSVELTSGGAWETQYFGPGTRLLVL.

This clone was recorded only once. The chain joins TRBV6-5 to TRBJ2-7; 9 bases fit TRBD1. The germline CDR1 and CDR2 sequences are MNHEY and SVGAGI. Trimming at V came to 6 bases and at J to 4 bases, leaving 10 bases not matched to a gene. This CDR3 comprises 15 residues. CDR3 nucleotide sequence: TGTGCCAGCAGCACCGGGGGACAGGGTTTATACGAGCAGTACTTC. Translating it yields CASSTGGQGLYEQYF.

This chain connects TRBV28 to TRBJ2-7; TRBD1 aligns across 8 bases. Looked up from germline, CDR1 is MDHEN and CDR2 is SYDVKM. The CDR3 consists of 16 residues. V lost 3 bases and J lost 1; bases outside the gene matches: 8. CDR3 nucleotide sequence: TGTGCCAGCAGTTTTACCTACCGACAGGGGTCCTACGAGCAGTACTTC. This gives the protein CASSFTYRQGSYEQYF. Together with reference TRBV28 and TRBJ2-7, the CDR3 gives the full variable domain: DVKVTQSSRYLVKRTGEKVFLECVQDMDHENMFWYRQDPGLGLRLIYFSYDVKMKEKGDIPEGYSVSREKKERFSLILESASTNQTSMYLCASSFTYRQGSYEQYFGPGTRLTVT.

This clone has just one count. The DNA of the CDR3 is TGCGCCAGCAGCCAAGTACTAGCGGGAGGGCCCTTAAGCTCCTACGAGCAGTACTTC. This sequence encodes CASSQVLAGGPLSSYEQYF. The J gene is TRBJ2-7, the V gene TRBV4-3; 13 nucleotides align to TRBD2. The CDR3 loop spans 19 amino acids. Germline CDR1 is LGHNA and CDR2 is YSLEER. Unmatched junction bases numbered 9, after V lost 1 base and J lost 0 bases.

This clone showed up just once. The gene calls are TRBV5-1 and TRBJ2-7; D unresolved. The CDR3 loop spans 13 amino acids. Trimming shortened V by 3 bases and J by 4 bases, and 11 bases separated the two germline ends. Per germline, CDR1 SGHRS and CDR2 YFSETQ. The CDR3 DNA is TGCGCCAGCAGCTCGTCAGCTCAATACGAGCAGTACTTC. It yields the protein CASSSSAQYEQYF.

V gene TRBV4-1 combines with J gene TRBJ1-2; 11 bases align to TRBD1. V was clipped by 4 bases and J by 4 bases; unmatched bases: 5. The CDR3 spans 15 residues. Germline lookup yields CDR1 MGHRA and CDR2 YSYEKL. CDR3 in DNA: TGCGCCAGCAGCCGTTCCGGGACAGGGGGCTATGGCTACACCTTC. This sequence encodes CASSRSGTGGYGYTF.

The chain recombines TRBV9 with TRBJ2-1; D call uncertain. The CDR3 consists of 14 residues. Between the trimmed V and J ends, which lost 5 bases and 8 bases, there was a span of 17 bases. In germline, CDR1 is SGDLS, CDR2 YYNGEE. CDR3 bases: TGTGCCAGCAGTCCCACTGGTGGGGTCTATGAGCAGTTCTTC. This codes for CASSPTGGVYEQFF.